This T cell receptor beta chain appears in the sequencing data of a study of Ad26.COV2.S vaccination and SARS-CoV-2 variants. Across the study: COV1001, an Ad26.COV2.S trial, supplied this vaccine-arm donor.

With respect to this clone: Its specificity is not known.

General study points: People who got the vaccine had more spike-specific TCR breadth than people who got placebo. CD8+ and CD4+ T cells specific for spike reportedly responded with substantial breadth after vaccination.

The germline V gene encodes CDR1 SGHNT and CDR2 YYREEE (reference sequence). This CDR3 has 14 amino acids. Trimming cost V 0 bases and J 5 bases; bases outside gene matches: 4. Treatment meaning: some 20 received Ad26.COV2.S at low or high dose, single or two shots; about 5 received placebo; per-sample allocation not given. The samples date from day 63 after the first vaccine or placebo injection. Data came from immunoSEQ multiplex PCR; TCRdb stores just in-frame clones and leaves some out. Of more than 300,000 clones in the sample, about 82% were seen once. The chain joins TRBV5-4 to TRBJ2-7, with TRBD1 matching 8 bases. The sequenced sample was peripheral blood, obtained in a trial of Ad26.COV2.S vaccine versus placebo. The source of this sequence is a person between 18 and 60 years old who received the Ad26.COV2.S COVID-19 vaccine or a placebo. CDR3: CASSLGTGSNEQYF. Written as DNA, the CDR3 is TGTGCCAGCAGCTTGGGGACAGGGTCCAACGAGCAGTACTTC. Drawing the rest from reference TRBV5-4 and TRBJ2-7, the complete variable domain is ETGVTQSPTHLIKTRGQQVTLRCSSQSGHNTVSWYQQALGQGPQFIFQYYREEENGRGNFPPRFSGLQFPNYSSELNVNALELDDSALYLCASSLGTGSNEQYFGPGTRLTVT.